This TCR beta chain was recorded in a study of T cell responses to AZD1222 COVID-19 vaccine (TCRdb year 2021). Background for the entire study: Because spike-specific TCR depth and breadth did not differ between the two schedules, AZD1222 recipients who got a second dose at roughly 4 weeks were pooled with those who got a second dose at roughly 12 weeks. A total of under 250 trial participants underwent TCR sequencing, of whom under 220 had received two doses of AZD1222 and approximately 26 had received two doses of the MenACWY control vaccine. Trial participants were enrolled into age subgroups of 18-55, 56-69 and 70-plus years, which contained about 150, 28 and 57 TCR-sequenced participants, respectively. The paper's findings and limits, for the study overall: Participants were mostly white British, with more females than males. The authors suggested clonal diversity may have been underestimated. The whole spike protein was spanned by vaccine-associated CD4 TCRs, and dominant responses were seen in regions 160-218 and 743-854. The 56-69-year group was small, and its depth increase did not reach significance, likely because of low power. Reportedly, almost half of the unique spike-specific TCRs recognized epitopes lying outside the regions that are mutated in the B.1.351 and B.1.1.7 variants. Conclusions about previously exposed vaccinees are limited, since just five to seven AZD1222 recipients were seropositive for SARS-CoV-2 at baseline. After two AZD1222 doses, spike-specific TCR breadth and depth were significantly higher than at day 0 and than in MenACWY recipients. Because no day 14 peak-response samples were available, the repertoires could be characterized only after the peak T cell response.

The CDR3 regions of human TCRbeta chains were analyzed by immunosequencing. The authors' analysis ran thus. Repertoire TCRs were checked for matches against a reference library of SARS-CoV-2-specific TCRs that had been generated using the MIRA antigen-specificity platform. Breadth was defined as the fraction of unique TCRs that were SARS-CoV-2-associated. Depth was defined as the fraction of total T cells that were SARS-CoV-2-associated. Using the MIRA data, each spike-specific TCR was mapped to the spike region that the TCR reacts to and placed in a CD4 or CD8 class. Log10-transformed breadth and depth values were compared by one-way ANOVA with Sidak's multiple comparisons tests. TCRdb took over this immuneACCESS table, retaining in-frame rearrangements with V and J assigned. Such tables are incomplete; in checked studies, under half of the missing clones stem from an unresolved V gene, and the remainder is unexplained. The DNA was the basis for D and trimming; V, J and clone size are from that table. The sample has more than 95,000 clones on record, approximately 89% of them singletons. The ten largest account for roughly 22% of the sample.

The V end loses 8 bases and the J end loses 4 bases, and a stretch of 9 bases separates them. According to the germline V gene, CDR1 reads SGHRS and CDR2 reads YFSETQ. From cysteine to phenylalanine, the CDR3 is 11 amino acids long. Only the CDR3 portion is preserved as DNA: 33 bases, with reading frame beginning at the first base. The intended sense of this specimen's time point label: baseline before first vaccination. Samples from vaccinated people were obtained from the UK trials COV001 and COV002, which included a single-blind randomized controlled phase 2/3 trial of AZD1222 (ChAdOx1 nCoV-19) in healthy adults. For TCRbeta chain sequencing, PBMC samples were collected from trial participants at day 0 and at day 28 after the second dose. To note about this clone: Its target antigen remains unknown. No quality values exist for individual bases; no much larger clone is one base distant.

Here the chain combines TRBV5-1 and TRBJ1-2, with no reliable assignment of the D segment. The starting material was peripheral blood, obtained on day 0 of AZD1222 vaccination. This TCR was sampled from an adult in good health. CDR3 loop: CARNGFYGYTF. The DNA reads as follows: TGCGCCAGGAACGGCTTCTATGGCTACACCTTC.